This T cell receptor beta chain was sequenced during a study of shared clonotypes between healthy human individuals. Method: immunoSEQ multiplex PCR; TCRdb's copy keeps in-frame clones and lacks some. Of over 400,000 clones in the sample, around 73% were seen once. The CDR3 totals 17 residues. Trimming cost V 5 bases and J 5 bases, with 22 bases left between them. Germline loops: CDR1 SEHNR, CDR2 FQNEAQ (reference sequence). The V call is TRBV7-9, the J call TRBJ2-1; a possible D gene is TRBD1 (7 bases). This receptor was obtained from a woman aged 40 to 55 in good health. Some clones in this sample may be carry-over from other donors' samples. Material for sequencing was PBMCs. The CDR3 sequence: CASSPGGPWGTDNEQFF. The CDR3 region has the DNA TGTGCCAGCAGCCCCGGGGGTCCCTGGGGGACAGACAATGAGCAGTTCTTC.